The text below deals with one T cell receptor (beta chain). Generated by immunoSEQ multiplex PCR, the TCRdb table keeps only in-frame clones and is missing some. The repertoire consists of 1.6 million or so clones, with 96% occurring once and the leading ten covering roughly 1.2%. The sample is drawn from a study of shared clonotypes between healthy human individuals. CDR3 length: 15 amino acids. The germline V gene has CDR1 KGHSH and CDR2 LQKENI. The J segment lost 4 bases and the V segment lost 5 bases, leaving 5 bases of the junction unmatched. The source material was naive CD4+ T cells sorted from blood. Subset specified: CD45RA+ positively selected. The receptor was isolated from a young man in good health. The J gene is TRBJ2-1, the V gene TRBV18; 10 bases are a match to TRBD2. The CDR3 DNA sequence: TGTGCCAGCTCAACTACTAGCGGGATGTACAATGAGCAGTTCTTC. The encoded protein is CASSTTSGMYNEQFF.